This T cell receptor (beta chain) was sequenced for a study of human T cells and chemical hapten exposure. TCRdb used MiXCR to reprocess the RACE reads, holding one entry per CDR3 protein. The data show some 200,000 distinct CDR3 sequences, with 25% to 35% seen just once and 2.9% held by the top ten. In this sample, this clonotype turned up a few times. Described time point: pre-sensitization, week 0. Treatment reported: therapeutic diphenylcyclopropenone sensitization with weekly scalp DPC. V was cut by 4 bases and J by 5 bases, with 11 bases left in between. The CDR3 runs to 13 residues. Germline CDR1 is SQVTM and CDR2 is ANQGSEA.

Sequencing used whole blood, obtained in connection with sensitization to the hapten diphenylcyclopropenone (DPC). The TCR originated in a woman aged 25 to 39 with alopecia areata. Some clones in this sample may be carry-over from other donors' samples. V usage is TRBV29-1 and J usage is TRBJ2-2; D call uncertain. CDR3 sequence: CSVVTGSTGELFF. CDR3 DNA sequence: TGCAGCGTTGTGACCGGCTCTACCGGGGAGCTGTTTTTT.